This T cell receptor (beta chain) was retrieved from a study of blood T cell repertoires in COVID-19 (dated by TCRdb to about 2020). For context, the study as a whole: Samples covering the acute and convalescent phases of COVID-19 were provided by collaborators in the United States, Italy and Spain. The material from the prospective study consisted of cDNA or gDNA derived from T cells, B-cell-depleted T cells, or PBMCs. The dataset comprised deeply sampled blood TCRbeta repertoires from subjects exposed to, actively infected with, or recovered from COVID-19. The repertoires were made available in a free public database intended to serve as a resource for research on the immune response to SARS-CoV-2. Samples came from the ongoing ImmuneRACE study (first 160 participants) plus 1,254 subjects from 6 global collaborators. Nearly every sample came with metadata listing a de-identified subject ID, COVID-19 status, age in years and sex. HLA class I and class II types, where available, came from metadata supplied by the sample provider rather than from assay-based typing.

As for this clone: The antigen this receptor binds is unknown. Per-nucleotide qualities are absent, and no much larger clonotype sits a single base away.

The study at large found these results: The amount of clinical and demographic metadata varied by source and participant and was provided uncurated.

V lost 0 bases and J lost 0 bases; the stretch between them is 15 bases long. In the germline V gene, CDR1 corresponds to LGHNA and CDR2 to YSLEER. The cysteine opens and the phenylalanine closes a CDR3 of 19 amino acids. The retained sequence is limited to the CDR3, 57 bases, with the frame set at the first base. Participants in the prospective study were aged roughly 18 to 100 years, lived in some 24 United States geographic areas, and enrolled through a virtual design. In the prospective study, cohorts were assigned on the basis of participant-reported clinical history obtained from a screening survey and a study questionnaire. For ImmuneRACE Cohort 3, a participant was defined as recovered based on two consecutive negative NP/OP PCR tests, clearance by a healthcare professional, or resolution of symptoms. Mobile phlebotomists in the prospective study collected whole blood, serum and a nasopharyngeal or oropharyngeal swab from every participant. Participants in the prospective study had the option to provide additional blood draws and questionnaires over a roughly two-month period. Before DNA extraction, blood samples from the prospective study were shipped at room temperature or frozen.

TCRbeta CDR3 regions were amplified from genomic DNA by means of the immunoSEQ Assay, a bias-controlled multiplex PCR. The study's processing was this. Within the assay, amplification of reference gene primers was used to estimate how many nucleated cells each sample contained. To quantify the absolute abundance of each unique TCRbeta CDR3 rearrangement, sequence reads were collapsed and filtered. For each sample, productive Simpson clonality was calculated as the square root of Simpson's diversity index over productive rearrangements. TCRdb stores this immuneACCESS table with in-frame sequences only. Part of the clones is absent; in the studies checked, under half of the shortfall reflects unresolved V genes, and no reason is known for the rest. V, J and clone size are taken as reported in that table, and D and trimming were inferred from the DNA itself. The sample table holds roughly 350,000 clones, of which under 95% were seen once. The biggest ten clones account for around a sixth of the sample.

This receptor was taken from a woman aged 25-40 years who had recovered from COVID-19. The rearranged chain carries TRBV4-3 and TRBJ1-6; no D gene call is confident. The sequenced material came from PBMCs or T cells enriched from blood (not recorded which). The sequenced DNA is TGCGCCAGCAGCCAAGATATCAGGATGTCGAACTCCTATAATTCACCCCTCCACTTT. This codes for CASSQDIRMSNSYNSPLHF.